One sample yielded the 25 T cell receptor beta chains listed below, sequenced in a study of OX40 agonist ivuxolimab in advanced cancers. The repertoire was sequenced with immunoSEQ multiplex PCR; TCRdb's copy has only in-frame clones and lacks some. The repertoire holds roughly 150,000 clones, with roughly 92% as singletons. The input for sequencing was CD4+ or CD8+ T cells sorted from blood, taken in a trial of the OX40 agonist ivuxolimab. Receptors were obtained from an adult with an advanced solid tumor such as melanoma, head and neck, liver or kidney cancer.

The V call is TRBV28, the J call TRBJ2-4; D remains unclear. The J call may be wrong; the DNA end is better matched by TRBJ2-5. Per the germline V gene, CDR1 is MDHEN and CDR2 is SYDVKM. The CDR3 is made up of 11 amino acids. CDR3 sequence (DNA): TGTGCCAGCAGTTCCTCAGGGACCCAGTACTTC. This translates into CASSSSGTQYF.

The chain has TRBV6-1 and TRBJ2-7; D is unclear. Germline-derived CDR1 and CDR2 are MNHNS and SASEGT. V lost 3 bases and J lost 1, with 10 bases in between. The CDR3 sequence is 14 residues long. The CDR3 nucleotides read TGTGCCAGCAGTGATAGGGCTACATCCTACGAGCAGTACTTC. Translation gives CASSDRATSYEQYF.

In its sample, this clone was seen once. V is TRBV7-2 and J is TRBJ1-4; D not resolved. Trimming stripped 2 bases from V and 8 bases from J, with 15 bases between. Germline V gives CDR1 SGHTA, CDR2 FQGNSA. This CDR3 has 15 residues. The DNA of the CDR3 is TGTGCCAGCAGCTTATTTAACTCCGAAGGGGAAAAACTGTTTTTT. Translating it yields CASSLFNSEGEKLFF.

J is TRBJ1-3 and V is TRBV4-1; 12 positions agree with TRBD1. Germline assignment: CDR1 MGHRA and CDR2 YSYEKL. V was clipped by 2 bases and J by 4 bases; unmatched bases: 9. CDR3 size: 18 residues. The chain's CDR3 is CASSQPGQGAPHGNTIYF. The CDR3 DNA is TGCGCCAGCAGCCAACCGGGACAGGGGGCGCCCCACGGAAACACCATATATTTT.

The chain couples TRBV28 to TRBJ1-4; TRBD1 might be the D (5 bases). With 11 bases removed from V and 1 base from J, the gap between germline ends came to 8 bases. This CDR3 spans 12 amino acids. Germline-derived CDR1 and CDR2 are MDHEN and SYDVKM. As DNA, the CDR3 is TGTGCCGCAGGGCGAACTAATGAAAAACTGTTTTTT. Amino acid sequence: CAAGRTNEKLFF.

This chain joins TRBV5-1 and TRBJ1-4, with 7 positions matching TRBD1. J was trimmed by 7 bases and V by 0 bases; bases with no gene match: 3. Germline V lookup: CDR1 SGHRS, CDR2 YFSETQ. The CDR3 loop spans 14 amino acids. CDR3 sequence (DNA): TGCGCCAGCAGCTTGGGACAGGGAGTTGAAAAACTGTTTTTT. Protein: CASSLGQGVEKLFF.

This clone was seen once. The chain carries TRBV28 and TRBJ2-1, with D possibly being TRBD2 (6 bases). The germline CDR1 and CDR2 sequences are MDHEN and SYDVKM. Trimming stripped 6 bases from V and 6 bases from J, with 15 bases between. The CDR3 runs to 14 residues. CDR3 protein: CASRDTGLFNEQFF. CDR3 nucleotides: TGTGCCAGCAGAGACACGGGACTGTTCAATGAGCAGTTCTTC.

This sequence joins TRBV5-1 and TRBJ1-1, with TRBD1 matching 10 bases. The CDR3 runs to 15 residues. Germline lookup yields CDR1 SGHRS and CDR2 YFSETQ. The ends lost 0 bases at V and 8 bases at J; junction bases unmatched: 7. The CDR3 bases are TGCGCCAGCAGCTTGGGGGGACAGGGGCGTCTCGAAGCTTTCTTT. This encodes CASSLGGQGRLEAFF.

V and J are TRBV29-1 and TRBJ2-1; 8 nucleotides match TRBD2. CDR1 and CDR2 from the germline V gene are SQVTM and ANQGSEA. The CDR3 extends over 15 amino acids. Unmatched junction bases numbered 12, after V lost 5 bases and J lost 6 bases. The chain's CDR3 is CSVFPGRASSNEQFF. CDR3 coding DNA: TGCAGCGTTTTCCCCGGGAGGGCCTCGAGCAATGAGCAGTTCTTC.

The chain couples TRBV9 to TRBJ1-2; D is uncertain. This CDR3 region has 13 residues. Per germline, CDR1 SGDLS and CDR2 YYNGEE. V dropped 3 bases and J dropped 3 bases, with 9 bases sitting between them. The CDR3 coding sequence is TGTGCCAGCAGCGCCAACATAGACTATGGCTACACCTTC. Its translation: CASSANIDYGYTF. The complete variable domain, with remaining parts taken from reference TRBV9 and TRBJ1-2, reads DSGVTQTPKHLITATGQRVTLRCSPRSGDLSVYWYQQSLDQGLQFLIQYYNGEERAKGNILERFSAQQFPDLHSELNLSSLELGDSALYFCASSANIDYGYTFGSGTRLTVV.

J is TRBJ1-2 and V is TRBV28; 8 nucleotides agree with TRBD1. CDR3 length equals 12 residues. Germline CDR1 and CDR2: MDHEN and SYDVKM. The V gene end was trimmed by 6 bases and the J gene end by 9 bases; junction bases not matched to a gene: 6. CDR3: CASSPDRGRYTF. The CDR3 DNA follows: TGTGCCAGCAGCCCAGACAGGGGTCGCTACACCTTC.

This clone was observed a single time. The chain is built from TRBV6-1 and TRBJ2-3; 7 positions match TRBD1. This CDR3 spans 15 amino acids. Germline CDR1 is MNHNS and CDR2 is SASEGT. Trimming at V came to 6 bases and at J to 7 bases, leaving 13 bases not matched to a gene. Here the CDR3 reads CASSPTGAPFNTQYF. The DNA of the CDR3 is TGTGCCAGCAGCCCTACAGGGGCCCCCTTCAATACGCAGTATTTT.

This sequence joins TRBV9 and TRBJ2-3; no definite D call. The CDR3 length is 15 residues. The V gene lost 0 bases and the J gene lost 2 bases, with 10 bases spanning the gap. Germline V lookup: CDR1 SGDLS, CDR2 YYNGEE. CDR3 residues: CASSVEGFLTDTQYF. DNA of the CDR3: TGTGCCAGCAGCGTAGAGGGCTTCCTCACAGATACGCAGTATTTT.

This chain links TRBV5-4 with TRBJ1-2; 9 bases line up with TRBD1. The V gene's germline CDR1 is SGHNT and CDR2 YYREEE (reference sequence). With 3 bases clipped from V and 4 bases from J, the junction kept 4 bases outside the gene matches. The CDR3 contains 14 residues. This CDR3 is CASSWGQGGYGYTF. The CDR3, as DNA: TGTGCCAGCAGCTGGGGACAGGGTGGCTATGGCTACACCTTC.

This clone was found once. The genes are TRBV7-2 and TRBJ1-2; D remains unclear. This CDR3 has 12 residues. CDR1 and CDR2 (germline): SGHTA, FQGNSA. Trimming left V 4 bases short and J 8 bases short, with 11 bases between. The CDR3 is CASSYRADGYTF. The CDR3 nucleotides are TGTGCCAGCAGCTACCGAGCGGACGGCTACACCTTC.

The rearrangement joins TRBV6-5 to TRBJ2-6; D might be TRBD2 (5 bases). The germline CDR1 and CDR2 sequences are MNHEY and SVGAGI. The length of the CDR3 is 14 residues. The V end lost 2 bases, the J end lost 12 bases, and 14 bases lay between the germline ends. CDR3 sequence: CASSYERLTGVLTF. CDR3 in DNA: TGTGCCAGCAGTTACGAGCGGCTTACTGGCGTCCTGACTTTC.

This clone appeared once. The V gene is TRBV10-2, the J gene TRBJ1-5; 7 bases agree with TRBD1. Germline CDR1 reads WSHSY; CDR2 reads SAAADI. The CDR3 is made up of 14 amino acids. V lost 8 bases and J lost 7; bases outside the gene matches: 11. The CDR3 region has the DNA TGCGCCAGCCGTCCCGGACAGGTTGGACAGCCCCAGCATTTT. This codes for CASRPGQVGQPQHF.

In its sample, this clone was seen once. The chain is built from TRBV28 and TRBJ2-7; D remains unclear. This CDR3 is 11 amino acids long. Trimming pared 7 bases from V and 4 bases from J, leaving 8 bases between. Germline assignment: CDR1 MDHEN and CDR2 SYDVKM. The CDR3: CASTLGYEQYF. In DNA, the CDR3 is TGTGCCAGCACCCTGGGGTACGAGCAGTACTTC.

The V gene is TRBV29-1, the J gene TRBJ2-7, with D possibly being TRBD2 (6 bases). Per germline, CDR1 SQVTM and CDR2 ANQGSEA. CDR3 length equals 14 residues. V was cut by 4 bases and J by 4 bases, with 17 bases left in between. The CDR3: CSVGNTGDRYEQYF. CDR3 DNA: TGCAGCGTTGGGAATACGGGAGACCGGTACGAGCAGTACTTC.

CDR3 nucleotide sequence: TGTGCCAGTAGTCCCCGAAGGACAGGGGTGGAGCAGTACTTC. Translating it yields CASSPRRTGVEQYF. The chain couples TRBV19 to TRBJ2-7, with 9 positions matching TRBD1. Germline loops: CDR1 LNHDA, CDR2 SQIVND (reference sequence). V was clipped by 5 bases and J by 7 bases; unmatched bases: 9. The CDR3 length is 14 residues.

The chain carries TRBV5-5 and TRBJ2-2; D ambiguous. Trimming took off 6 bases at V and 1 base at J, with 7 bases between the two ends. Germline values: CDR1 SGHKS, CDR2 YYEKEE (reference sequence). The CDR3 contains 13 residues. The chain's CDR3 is CASTPWNTGELFF. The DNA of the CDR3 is TGTGCCAGCACCCCTTGGAACACCGGGGAGCTGTTTTTT. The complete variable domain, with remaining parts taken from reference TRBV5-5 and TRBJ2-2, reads DAGVTQSPTHLIKTRGQQVTLRCSPISGHKSVSWYQQVLGQGPQFIFQYYEKEERGRGNFPDRFSARQFPNYSSELNVNALLLGDSALYLCASTPWNTGELFFGEGSRLTVL.

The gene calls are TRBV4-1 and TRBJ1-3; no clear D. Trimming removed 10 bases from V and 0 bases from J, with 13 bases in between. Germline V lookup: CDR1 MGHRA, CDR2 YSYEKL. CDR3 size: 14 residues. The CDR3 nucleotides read TGCGCCACGCAAAGCCACAACTCTGGAAACACCATATATTTT. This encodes CATQSHNSGNTIYF.

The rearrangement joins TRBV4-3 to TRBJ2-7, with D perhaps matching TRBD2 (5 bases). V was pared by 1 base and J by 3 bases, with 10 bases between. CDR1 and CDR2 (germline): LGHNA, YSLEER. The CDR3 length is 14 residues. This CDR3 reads CASSQVSGNYEQYF. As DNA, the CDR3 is TGCGCCAGCAGCCAAGTTTCGGGAAACTACGAGCAGTACTTC.

The CDR3 sequence: CASSEKLARTDTQYF. The CDR3 DNA is TGTGCCAGCAGTGAAAAACTAGCGCGCACAGATACGCAGTATTTT. The chain couples TRBV25-1 to TRBJ2-3; TRBD2 matches 7 bases. CDR1 MGHDK and CDR2 SYGVNS come from the germline V gene. CDR3 length equals 15 residues. With 2 bases clipped from V and 1 base from J, the junction kept 3 bases outside the gene matches.

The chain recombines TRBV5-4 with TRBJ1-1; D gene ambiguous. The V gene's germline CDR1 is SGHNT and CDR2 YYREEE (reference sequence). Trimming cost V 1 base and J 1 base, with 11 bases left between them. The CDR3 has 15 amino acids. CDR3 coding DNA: TGTGCCAGCAGCTTGAGTCCGCGTGGGAACACTGAAGCTTTCTTT. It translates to CASSLSPRGNTEAFF.